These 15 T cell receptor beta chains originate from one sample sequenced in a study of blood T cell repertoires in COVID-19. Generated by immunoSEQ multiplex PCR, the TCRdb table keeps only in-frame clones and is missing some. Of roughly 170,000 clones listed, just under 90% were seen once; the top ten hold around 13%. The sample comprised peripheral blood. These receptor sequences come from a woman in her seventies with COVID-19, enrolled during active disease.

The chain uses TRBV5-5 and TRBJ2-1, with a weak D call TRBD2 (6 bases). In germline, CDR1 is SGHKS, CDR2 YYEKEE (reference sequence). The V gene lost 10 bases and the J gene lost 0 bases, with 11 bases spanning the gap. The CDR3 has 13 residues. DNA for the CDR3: TGTGCCGCCGGCGGGATCTCCTACAATGAGCAGTTCTTC. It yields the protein CAAGGISYNEQFF. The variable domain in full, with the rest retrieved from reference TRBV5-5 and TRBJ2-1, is DAGVTQSPTHLIKTRGQQVTLRCSPISGHKSVSWYQQVLGQGPQFIFQYYEKEERGRGNFPDRFSARQFPNYSSELNVNALLLGDSALYLCAAGGISYNEQFFGPGTRLTVL.

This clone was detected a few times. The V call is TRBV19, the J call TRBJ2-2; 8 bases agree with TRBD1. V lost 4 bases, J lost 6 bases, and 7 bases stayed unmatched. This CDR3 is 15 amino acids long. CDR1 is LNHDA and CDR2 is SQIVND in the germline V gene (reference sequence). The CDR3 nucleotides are TGTGCCAGTAGTACGCAGGGGGCGCAGGCCGGGGAGCTGTTTTTT. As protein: CASSTQGAQAGELFF. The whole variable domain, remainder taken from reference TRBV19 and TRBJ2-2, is DGGITQSPKYLFRKEGQNVTLSCEQNLNHDAMYWYRQDPGQGLRLIYYSQIVNDFQKGDIAEGYSVSREKKESFPLTVTSAQKNPTAFYLCASSTQGAQAGELFFGEGSRLTVL.

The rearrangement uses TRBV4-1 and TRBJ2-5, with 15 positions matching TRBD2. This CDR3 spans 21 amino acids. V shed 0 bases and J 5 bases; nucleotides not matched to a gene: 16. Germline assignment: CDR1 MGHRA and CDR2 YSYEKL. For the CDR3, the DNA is TGCGCCAGCAGCCAAGATAGAGACGGGACTAGCGGGAGGAGGATGACGGAGACCCAGTACTTC. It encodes CASSQDRDGTSGRRMTETQYF.

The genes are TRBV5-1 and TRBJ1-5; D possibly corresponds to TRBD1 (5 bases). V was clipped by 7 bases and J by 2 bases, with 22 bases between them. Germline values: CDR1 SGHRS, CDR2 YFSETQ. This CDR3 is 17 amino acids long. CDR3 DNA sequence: TGCGCCAGCGAGCGTACATCCGAGACAGAGGGCAATCAGCCCCAGCATTTT. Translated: CASERTSETEGNQPQHF.

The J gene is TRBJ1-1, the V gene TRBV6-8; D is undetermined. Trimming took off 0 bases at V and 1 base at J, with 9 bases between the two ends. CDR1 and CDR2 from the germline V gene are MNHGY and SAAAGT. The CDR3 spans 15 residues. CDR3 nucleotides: TGTGCCAGCAGTTACTCCCCAGGCCGGAACACTGAAGCTTTCTTT. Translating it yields CASSYSPGRNTEAFF.

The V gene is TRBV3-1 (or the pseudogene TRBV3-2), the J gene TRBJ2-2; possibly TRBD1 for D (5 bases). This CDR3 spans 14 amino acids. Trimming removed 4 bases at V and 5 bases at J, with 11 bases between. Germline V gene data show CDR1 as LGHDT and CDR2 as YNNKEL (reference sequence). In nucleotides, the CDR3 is TGTGCCAGCAGCCCAGGGTTAGGGACCGGGGAGCTGTTTTTT. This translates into CASSPGLGTGELFF.

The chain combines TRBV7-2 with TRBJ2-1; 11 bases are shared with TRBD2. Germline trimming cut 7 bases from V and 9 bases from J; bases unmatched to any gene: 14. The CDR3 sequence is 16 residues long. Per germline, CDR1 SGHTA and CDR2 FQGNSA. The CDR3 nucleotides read TGTGCCAGCAACCCGCAACTAGCGGGAGCCTTCGGTGAGCAGTTCTTC. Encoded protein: CASNPQLAGAFGEQFF.

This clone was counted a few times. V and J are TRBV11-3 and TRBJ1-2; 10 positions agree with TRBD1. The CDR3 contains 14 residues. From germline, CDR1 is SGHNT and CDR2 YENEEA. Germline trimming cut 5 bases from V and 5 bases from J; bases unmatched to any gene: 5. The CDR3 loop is CASSPPGQGYGYTF. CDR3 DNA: TGTGCCAGCAGCCCGCCGGGACAGGGGTATGGCTACACCTTC.

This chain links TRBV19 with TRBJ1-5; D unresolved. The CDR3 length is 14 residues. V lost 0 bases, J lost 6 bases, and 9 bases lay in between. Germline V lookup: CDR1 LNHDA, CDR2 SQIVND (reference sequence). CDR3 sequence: CASSIEGGSQPQHF. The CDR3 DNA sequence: TGTGCCAGTAGTATAGAGGGCGGGAGTCAGCCCCAGCATTTT.

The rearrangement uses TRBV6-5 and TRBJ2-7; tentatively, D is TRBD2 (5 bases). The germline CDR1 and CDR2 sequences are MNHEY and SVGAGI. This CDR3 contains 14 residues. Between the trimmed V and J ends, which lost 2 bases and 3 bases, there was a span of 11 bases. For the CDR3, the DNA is TGTGCCAGCAGTTACGAGGGTGCAAGCTACGAGCAGTACTTC. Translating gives CASSYEGASYEQYF.

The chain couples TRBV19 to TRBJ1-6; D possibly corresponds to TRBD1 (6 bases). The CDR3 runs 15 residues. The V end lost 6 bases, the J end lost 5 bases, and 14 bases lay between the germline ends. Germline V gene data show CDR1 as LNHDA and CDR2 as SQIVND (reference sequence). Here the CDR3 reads CASRPTGPNNSPLHF. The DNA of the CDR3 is TGTGCCAGTAGGCCCACAGGGCCCAATAATTCACCCCTCCACTTT. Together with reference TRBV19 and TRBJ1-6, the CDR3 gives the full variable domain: DGGITQSPKYLFRKEGQNVTLSCEQNLNHDAMYWYRQDPGQGLRLIYYSQIVNDFQKGDIAEGYSVSREKKESFPLTVTSAQKNPTAFYLCASRPTGPNNSPLHFGNGTRLTVT.

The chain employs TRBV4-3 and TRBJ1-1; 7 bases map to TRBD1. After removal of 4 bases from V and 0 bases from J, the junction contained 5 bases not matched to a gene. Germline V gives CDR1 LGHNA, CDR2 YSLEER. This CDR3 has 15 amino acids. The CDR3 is CASSRKGQMNTEAFF. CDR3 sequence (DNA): TGCGCCAGCAGCCGGAAGGGACAGATGAACACTGAAGCTTTCTTT.

The CDR3 region is CAWSVNRGRETQYF. CDR3 in DNA: TGTGCCTGGAGTGTTAACAGGGGGAGGGAGACCCAGTACTTC. This sequence joins TRBV30 and TRBJ2-5, with TRBD1 matching 8 bases. Germline V gives CDR1 GTSNPN, CDR2 SVGIG (reference sequence). CDR3 size: 14 residues. V trimming: 0 bases; J trimming: 5 bases; junction bases outside the gene matches: 5.

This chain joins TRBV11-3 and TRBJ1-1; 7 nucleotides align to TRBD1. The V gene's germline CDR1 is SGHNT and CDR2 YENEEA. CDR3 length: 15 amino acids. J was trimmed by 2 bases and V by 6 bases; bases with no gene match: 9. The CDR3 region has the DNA TGTGCCAGCAGAACGACAGGGATGATAAACACTGAAGCTTTCTTT. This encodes CASRTTGMINTEAFF.

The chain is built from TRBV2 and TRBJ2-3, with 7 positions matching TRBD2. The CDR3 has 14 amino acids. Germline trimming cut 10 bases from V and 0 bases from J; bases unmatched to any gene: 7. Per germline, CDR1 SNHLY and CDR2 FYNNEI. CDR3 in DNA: TGTGCCACCCCTAGCGGACCTAGCACAGATACGCAGTATTTT. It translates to CATPSGPSTDTQYF. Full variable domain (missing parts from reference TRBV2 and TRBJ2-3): EPEVTQTPSHQVTQMGQEVILRCVPISNHLYFYWYRQILGQKVEFLVSFYNNEISEKSEIFDDQFSVERPDGSNFTLKIRSTKLEDSAMYFCATPSGPSTDTQYFGPGTRLTVL.